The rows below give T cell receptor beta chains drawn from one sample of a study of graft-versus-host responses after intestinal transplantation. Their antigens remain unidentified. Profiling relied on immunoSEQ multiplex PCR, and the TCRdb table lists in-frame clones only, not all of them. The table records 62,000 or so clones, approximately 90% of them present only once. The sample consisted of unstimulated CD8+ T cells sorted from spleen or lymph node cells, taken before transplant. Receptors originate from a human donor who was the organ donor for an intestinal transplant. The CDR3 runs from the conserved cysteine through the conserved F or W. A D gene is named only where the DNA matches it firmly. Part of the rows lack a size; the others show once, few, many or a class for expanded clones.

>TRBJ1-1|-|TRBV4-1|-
CASSQDLGALGWTEAFF
TGCGCCAGCAGCCAAGATCTGGGGGCCTTGGGGTGGACTGAAGCTTTCTTT
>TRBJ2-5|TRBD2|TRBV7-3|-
CASSLGPMPTSGIIQETQYF
TGTGCCAGCAGCTTAGGACCAATGCCGACTAGCGGAATAATTCAAGAGACCCAGTACTTC
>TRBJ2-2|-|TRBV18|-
CASSPHRTHGELFF
TGTGCCAGCTCACCACACAGAACACACGGGGAGCTGTTTTTT
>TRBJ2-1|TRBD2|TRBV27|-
CASSSPGLAFPNEQFF
TGTGCCAGCAGTTCCCCGGGACTAGCCTTCCCCAATGAGCAGTTCTTC
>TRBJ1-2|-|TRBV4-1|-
CASSQVKDNYGHTF
TGCGCCAGCAGCCAAGTTAAAGATAACTATGGCCACACCTTC
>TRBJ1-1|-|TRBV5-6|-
CASSPHLPTEAFF
TGTGCCAGCAGCCCTCACTTACCAACTGAAGCTTTCTTT
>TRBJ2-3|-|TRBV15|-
CATSRDKGGSTDTQYF
TGTGCCACCAGCAGAGATAAAGGCGGGAGCACAGATACGCAGTATTTT
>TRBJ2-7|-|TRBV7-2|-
CASSLVGPAYEQYF
TGTGCCAGCAGCTTAGTGGGGCCCGCCTACGAGCAGTACTTC
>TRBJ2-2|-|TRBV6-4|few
CASSADLNTGELFF
TGTGCCAGCAGTGCCGACTTGAACACCGGGGAGCTGTTTTTT
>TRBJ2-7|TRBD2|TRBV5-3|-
CARSLGRKREPLGEQYF
TGTGCCAGAAGCTTGGGAAGAAAGCGGGAGCCCCTGGGGGAGCAGTACTTC
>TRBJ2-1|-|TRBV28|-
CASSRIAEYNEQFF
TGTGCCAGCAGTCGCATAGCGGAGTACAATGAGCAGTTCTTC